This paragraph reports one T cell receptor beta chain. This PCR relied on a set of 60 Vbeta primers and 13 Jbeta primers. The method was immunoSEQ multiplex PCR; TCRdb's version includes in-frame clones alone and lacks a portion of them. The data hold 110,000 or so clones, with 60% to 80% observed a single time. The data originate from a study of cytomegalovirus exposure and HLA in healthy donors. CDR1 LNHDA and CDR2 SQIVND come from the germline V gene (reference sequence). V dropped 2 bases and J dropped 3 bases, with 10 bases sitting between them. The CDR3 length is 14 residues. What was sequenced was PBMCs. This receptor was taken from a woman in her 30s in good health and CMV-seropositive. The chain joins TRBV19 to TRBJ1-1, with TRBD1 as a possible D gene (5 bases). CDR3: CASSIQGGYTEAFF. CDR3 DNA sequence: TGTGCCAGTAGTATACAGGGAGGCTACACTGAAGCTTTCTTT.